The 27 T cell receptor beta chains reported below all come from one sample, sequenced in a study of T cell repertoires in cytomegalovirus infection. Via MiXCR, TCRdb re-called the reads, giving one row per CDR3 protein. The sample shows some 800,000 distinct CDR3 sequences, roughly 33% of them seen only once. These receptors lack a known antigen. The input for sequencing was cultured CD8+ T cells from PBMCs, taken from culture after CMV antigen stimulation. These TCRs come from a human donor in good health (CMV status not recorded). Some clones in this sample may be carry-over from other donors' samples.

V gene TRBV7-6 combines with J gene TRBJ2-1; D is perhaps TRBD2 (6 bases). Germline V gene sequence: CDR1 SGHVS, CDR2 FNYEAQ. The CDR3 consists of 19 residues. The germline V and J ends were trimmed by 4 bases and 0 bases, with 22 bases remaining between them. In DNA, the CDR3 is TGTGCCAGCAGCTCCGATGGGATTAGCGGTGAGAGCTCCTACAATGAGCAGTTCTTC. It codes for CASSSDGISGESSYNEQFF.

As DNA, the CDR3 is TGTGCCAGCAGTCAGGGGGGCGGGGCGAGGGATACGCAGTATTTT. This encodes CASSQGGGARDTQYF. The chain links TRBV6-8 to TRBJ2-3; possible D gene TRBD1, 7 bases. This CDR3 spans 15 amino acids. CDR1 is MNHGY and CDR2 is SAAAGT in the germline V gene. The V end lost 5 bases, the J end lost 6 bases, and 18 bases lay between the germline ends.

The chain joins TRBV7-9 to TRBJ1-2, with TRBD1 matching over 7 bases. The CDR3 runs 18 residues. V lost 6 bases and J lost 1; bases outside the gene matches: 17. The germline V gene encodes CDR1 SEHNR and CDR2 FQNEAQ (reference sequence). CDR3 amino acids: CASRPGTAFQNFNYGYTF. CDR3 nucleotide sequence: TGTGCCAGCAGGCCCGGGACAGCCTTTCAAAACTTTAACTATGGCTACACCTTC.

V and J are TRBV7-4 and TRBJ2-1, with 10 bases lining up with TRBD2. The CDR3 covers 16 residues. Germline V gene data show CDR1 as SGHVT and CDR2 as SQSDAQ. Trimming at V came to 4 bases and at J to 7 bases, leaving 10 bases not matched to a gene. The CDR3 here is CASSSPLAGEGNEQFF. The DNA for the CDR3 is TGTGCCAGCAGCTCGCCTCTAGCGGGGGAAGGAAATGAGCAGTTCTTC.

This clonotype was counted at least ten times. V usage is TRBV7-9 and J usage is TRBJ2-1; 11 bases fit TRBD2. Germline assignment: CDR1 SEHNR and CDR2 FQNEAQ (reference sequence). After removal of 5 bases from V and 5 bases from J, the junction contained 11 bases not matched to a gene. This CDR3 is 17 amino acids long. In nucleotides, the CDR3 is TGTGCCAGCAGCGGGAAAATTCTAGCGGGGGGCCACAATGAGCAGTTCTTC. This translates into CASSGKILAGGHNEQFF. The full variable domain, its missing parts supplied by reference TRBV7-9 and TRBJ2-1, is DTGVSQNPRHKITKRGQNVTFRCDPISEHNRLYWYRQTLGQGPEFLTYFQNEAQLEKSRLLSDRFSAERPKGSFSTLEIQRTEQGDSAMYLCASSGKILAGGHNEQFFGPGTRLTVL.

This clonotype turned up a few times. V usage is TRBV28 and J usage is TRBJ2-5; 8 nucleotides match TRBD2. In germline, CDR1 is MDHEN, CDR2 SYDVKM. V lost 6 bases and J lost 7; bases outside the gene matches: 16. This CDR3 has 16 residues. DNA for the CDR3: TGTGCCAGCAGCCCGAGCGGGGGCCGCGAGAGGGGGACCCAGTACTTC. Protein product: CASSPSGGRERGTQYF.

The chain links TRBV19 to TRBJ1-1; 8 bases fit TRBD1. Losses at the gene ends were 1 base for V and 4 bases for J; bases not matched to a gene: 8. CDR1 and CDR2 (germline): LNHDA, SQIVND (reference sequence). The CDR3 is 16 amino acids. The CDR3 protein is CASSIGAGGSGTEAFF. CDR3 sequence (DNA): TGTGCCAGTAGTATAGGGGCAGGGGGCTCTGGCACTGAAGCTTTCTTT. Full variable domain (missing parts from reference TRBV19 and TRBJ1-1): DGGITQSPKYLFRKEGQNVTLSCEQNLNHDAMYWYRQDPGQGLRLIYYSQIVNDFQKGDIAEGYSVSREKKESFPLTVTSAQKNPTAFYLCASSIGAGGSGTEAFFGQGTRLTVV.

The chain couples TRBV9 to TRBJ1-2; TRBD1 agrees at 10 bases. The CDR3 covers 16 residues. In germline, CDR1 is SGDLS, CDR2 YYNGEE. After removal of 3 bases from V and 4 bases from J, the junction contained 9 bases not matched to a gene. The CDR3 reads CASSARTGGLVYGYTF. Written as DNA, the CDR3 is TGTGCCAGCAGCGCCCGGACAGGGGGTTTAGTCTATGGCTACACCTTC.

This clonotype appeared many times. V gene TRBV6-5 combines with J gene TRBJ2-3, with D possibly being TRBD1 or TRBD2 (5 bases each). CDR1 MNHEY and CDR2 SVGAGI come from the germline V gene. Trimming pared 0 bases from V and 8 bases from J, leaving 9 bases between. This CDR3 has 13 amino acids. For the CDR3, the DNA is TGTGCCAGCAGTTACTCGACAGCGGCTACGCAGTATTTT. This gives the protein CASSYSTAATQYF.

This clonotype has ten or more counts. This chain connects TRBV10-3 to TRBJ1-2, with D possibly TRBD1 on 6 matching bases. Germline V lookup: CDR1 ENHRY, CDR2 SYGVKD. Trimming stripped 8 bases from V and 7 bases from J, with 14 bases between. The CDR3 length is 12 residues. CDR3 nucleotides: TGTGCCATCCAGTGGGGGCTGTCTGGCTACACCTTC. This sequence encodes CAIQWGLSGYTF.

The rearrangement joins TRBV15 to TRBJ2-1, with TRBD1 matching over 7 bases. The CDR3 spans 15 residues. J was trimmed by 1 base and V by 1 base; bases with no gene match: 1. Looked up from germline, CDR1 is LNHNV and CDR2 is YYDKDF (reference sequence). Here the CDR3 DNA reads TGTGCCACCAGCAGAGGCAGGGGGTCCTACAATGAGCAGTTCTTC. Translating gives CATSRGRGSYNEQFF.

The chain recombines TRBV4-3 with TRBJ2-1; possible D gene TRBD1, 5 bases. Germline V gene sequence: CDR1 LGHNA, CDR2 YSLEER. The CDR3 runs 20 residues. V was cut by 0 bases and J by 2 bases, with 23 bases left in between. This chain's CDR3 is CASSQEGPDSMFGPYNEQFF. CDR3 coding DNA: TGCGCCAGCAGCCAAGAGGGGCCCGACAGTATGTTCGGCCCCTACAATGAGCAGTTCTTC.

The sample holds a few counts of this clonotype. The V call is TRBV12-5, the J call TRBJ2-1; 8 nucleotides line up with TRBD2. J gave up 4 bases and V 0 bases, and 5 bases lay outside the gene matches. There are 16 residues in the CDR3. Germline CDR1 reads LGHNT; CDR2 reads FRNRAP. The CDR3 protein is CASGLVGVAGYNEQFF. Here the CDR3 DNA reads TGTGCTAGTGGTTTGGTAGGGGTAGCGGGGTACAATGAGCAGTTCTTC.

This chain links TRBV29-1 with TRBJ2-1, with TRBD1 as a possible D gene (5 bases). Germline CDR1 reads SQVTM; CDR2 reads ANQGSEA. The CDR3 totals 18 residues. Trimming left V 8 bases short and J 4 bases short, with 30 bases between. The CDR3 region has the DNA TGCAGCTTCCGTGGCCCGACAGCCTCCGCCTACCTTTACAATGAGCAGTTCTTC. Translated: CSFRGPTASAYLYNEQFF.

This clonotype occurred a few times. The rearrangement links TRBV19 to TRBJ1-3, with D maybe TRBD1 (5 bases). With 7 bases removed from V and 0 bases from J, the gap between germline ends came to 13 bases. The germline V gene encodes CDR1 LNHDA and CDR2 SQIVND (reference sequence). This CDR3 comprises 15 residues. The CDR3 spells CASIPGPSSGNTIYF. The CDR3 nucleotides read TGTGCCAGTATCCCGGGGCCCTCCTCTGGAAACACCATATATTTT.

Here the CDR3 DNA reads TGTGCCAGCAGGGGTTACACGGACCGGGACTATGGCTACACCTTC. Protein product: CASRGYTDRDYGYTF. The chain employs TRBV6-8 and TRBJ1-2; no firm D call. Germline loops: CDR1 MNHGY, CDR2 SAAAGT. Trimming removed 6 bases at V and 3 bases at J, with 17 bases between. The length of the CDR3 is 15 residues.

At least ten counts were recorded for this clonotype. CDR3 in DNA: TGTGCCAGCAGCTACAGCGGGGGGGAGTCCTACGAGCAGTACGTC. Residues: CASSYSGGESYEQYV. This chain joins TRBV7-4 and TRBJ2-7; TRBD2 agrees at 10 bases. Per the germline V gene, CDR1 is SGHVT and CDR2 is SQSDAQ. The CDR3 loop spans 15 amino acids. J gave up 1 base and V 4 bases, and 4 bases lay outside the gene matches.

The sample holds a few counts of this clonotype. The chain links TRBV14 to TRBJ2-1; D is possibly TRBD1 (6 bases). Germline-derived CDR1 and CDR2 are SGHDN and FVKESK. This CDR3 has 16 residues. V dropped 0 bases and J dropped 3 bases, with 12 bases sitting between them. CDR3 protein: CASSQETTGYYNEQFF. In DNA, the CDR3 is TGTGCCAGCAGCCAAGAAACAACAGGGTACTACAATGAGCAGTTCTTC.

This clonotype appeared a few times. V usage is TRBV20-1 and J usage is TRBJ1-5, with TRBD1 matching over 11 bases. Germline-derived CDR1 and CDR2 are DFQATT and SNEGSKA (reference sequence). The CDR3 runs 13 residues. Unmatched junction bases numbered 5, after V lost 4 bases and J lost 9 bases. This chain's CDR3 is CSAKPGQGVPQHF. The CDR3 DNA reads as TGCAGTGCTAAGCCGGGACAGGGGGTGCCCCAGCATTTT.

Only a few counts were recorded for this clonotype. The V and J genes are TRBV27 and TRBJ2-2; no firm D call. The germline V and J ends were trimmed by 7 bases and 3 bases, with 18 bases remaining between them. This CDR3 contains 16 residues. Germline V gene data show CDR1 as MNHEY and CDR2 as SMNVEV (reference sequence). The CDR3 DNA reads TGTGCCAGCATTGGGCAGGAATCTGTTTACACCGGGGAGCTGTTTTTT. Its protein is CASIGQESVYTGELFF.

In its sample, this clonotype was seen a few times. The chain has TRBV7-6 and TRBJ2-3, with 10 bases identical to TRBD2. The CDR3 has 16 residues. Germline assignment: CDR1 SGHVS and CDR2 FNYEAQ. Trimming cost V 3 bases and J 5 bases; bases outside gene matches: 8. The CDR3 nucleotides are TGTGCCAGCAGCTTTATAAGCGGGGGGGGAGGAGATACGCAGTATTTT. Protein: CASSFISGGGGDTQYF.

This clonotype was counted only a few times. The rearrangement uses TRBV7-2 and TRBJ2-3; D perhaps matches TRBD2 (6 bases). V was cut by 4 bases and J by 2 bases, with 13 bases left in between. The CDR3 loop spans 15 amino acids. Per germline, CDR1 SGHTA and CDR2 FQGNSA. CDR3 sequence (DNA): TGTGCCAGCAGCTCACCTGGGGAGGCCACAGATACGCAGTATTTT. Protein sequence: CASSSPGEATDTQYF.

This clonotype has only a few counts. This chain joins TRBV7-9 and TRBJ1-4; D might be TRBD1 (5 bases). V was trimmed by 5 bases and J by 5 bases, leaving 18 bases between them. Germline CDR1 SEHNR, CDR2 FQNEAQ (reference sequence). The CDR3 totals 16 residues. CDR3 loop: CASSAVRGRGNEKLFF. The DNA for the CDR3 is TGTGCCAGCAGCGCCGTAAGGGGTCGTGGGAATGAAAAACTGTTTTTT.

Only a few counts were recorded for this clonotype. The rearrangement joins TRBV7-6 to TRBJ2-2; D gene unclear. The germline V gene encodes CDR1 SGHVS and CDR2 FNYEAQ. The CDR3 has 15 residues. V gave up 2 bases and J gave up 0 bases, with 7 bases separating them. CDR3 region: CASSLSPTNTGELFF. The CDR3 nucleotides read TGTGCCAGCAGCTTATCTCCGACGAACACCGGGGAGCTGTTTTTT.

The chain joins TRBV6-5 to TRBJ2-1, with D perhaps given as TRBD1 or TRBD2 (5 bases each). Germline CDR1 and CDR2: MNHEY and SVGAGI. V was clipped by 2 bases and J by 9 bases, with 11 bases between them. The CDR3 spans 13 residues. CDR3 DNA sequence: TGTGCCAGCAGTTACAGAGGGGACGGTGAGCAGTTCTTC. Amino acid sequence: CASSYRGDGEQFF.

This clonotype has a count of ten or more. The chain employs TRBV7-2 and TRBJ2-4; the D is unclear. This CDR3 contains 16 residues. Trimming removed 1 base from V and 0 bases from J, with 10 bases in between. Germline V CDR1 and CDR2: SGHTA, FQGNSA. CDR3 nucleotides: TGTGCCAGCAGCTTAGGAGGAGATCTAGCCAAAAACATTCAGTACTTC. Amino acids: CASSLGGDLAKNIQYF.

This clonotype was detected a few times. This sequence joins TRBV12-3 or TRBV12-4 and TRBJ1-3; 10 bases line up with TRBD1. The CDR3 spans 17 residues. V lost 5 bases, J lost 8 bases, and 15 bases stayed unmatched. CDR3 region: CASSVDRDRGRWDTIYF. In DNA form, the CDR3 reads TGTGCCAGCAGTGTAGACCGTGACAGGGGGCGATGGGACACCATATATTTT.